These 29 T cell receptor beta chains share one sample of origin, sequenced in a study of blood T cell repertoires in COVID-19. Here immunoSEQ multiplex PCR was the method, and the copy in TCRdb shows in-frame clones only, minus some. The sample lists 200,000 to 250,000 clones, 85% to 90% occurring once. The sequenced material came from peripheral blood. The receptor source for this set is a man aged 60 to 69 with acute or convalescent COVID-19.

V usage is TRBV3-1 (or the pseudogene TRBV3-2) and J usage is TRBJ1-2; D gene unclear. Germline V lookup: CDR1 LGHDT, CDR2 YNNKEL (reference sequence). The CDR3 is 12 amino acids. Trimming took 5 bases from V and 13 from J, leaving 17 bases between them. The CDR3 region is CASSFQSPQATF. In DNA form, the CDR3 reads TGTGCCAGCAGCTTTCAATCACCCCAGGCCACCTTC.

This chain joins TRBV6-5 and TRBJ1-1; D may be TRBD1 (5 bases). Trimming took 6 bases from V and 1 from J, leaving 9 bases between them. This CDR3 comprises 13 residues. The V gene's germline CDR1 is MNHEY and CDR2 SVGAGI. Here the CDR3 reads CASSLGQNTEAFF. In nucleotides, the CDR3 is TGTGCCAGCAGCCTTGGACAGAACACTGAAGCTTTCTTT.

V is TRBV5-5 and J is TRBJ2-1, with 7 bases matching TRBD2. V shed 2 bases and J 6 bases; nucleotides not matched to a gene: 17. The CDR3 runs to 18 residues. The germline gives CDR1 SGHKS, CDR2 YYEKEE (reference sequence). The CDR3 coding sequence is TGTGCCAGCAGCTTACACTTACCGGCAGCGGGAAAGCTCAATGAGCAGTTCTTC. It yields the protein CASSLHLPAAGKLNEQFF.

In nucleotides, the CDR3 is TGTGCCAGCAGTTACGGGGGAACAGGGAACGAGCAGTACTTC. Translated, it gives CASSYGGTGNEQYF. The chain couples TRBV6-5 to TRBJ2-7; a weak D match, TRBD1 (6 bases). Germline V gene data show CDR1 as MNHEY and CDR2 as SVGAGI. This CDR3 is built from 14 residues. Trimming removed 2 bases from V and 5 bases from J, with 13 bases in between.

This clone occurred a few times. The rearrangement links TRBV5-1 to TRBJ2-1, with D perhaps TRBD2 (6 bases). V lost 0 bases to trimming and J lost 9 bases, with 13 bases between them. In germline, CDR1 is SGHRS, CDR2 YFSETQ. The CDR3 extends over 14 amino acids. CDR3 bases: TGCGCCAGCAGCTTGGGGCAGGGAGGAGGTGAGCAGTTCTTC. Translation: CASSLGQGGGEQFF.

This chain joins TRBV28 and TRBJ1-1, with TRBD1 identical over 8 bases. V lost 5 bases, J lost 9 bases, and 8 bases stayed unmatched. The CDR3 runs to 13 residues. Germline V gene lookup returns CDR1 MDHEN and CDR2 SYDVKM. Here the CDR3 reads CASSPPRDRKAFF. DNA for the CDR3: TGTGCCAGCAGTCCCCCCAGGGACAGGAAAGCTTTCTTT.

The count of this clone is one. The chain carries TRBV7-2 and TRBJ2-1; maybe TRBD2 (6 bases). Trimming removed 1 base from V and 2 bases from J, with 9 bases in between. The CDR3 covers 15 residues. Germline CDR1 is SGHTA and CDR2 is FQGNSA. CDR3 sequence: CASSLVGTPYNEQFF. The CDR3 DNA sequence: TGTGCCAGCAGCTTAGTCGGGACTCCCTACAATGAGCAGTTCTTC.

The chain joins TRBV29-1 to TRBJ2-7, with D maybe TRBD2 (5 bases). V was cut by 5 bases and J by 7 bases, with 9 bases left in between. Looked up from germline, CDR1 is SQVTM and CDR2 is ANQGSEA. CDR3 length: 10 residues. CDR3: CSVHWREQYF. The CDR3 DNA reads as TGCAGCGTTCATTGGAGGGAGCAGTACTTC.

This sequence joins TRBV11-2 and TRBJ2-5, with TRBD2 identical over 8 bases. After removal of 5 bases from V and 0 bases from J, the junction contained 5 bases not matched to a gene. CDR3 length: 15 residues. Germline CDR1 is SGHAT and CDR2 is FQNNGV. This CDR3 is CASSNLLADQETQYF. CDR3 in DNA: TGTGCCAGCAGCAACTTACTAGCGGACCAAGAGACCCAGTACTTC. Looking up the rest from reference TRBV11-2 and TRBJ2-5 gives the full variable domain: EAGVAQSPRYKIIEKRQSVAFWCNPISGHATLYWYQQILGQGPKLLIQFQNNGVVDDSQLPKDRFSAERLKGVDSTLKIQPAKLEDSAVYLCASSNLLADQETQYFGPGTRLLVL.

V is TRBV6-5 and J is TRBJ1-3, with TRBD1 as a possible D gene (5 bases). Germline V gene lookup returns CDR1 MNHEY and CDR2 SVGAGI. The V end was cut by 2 bases, the J end by 0 bases, with 11 bases between. The CDR3 extends over 16 amino acids. The CDR3 loop reads CASSYGHQSSGNTIYF. In DNA form, the CDR3 reads TGTGCCAGCAGTTACGGACACCAGAGCTCTGGAAACACCATATATTTT.

The genes are TRBV28 and TRBJ2-2; TRBD1 matches at 10 bases. The ends lost 7 bases at V and 0 bases at J; junction bases unmatched: 11. The CDR3 is 18 amino acids. Germline-derived CDR1 and CDR2 are MDHEN and SYDVKM. CDR3 coding DNA: TGTGCCAGCAACCCTGGGACAGGGGCTGTCGCGAACACCGGGGAGCTGTTTTTT. It yields the protein CASNPGTGAVANTGELFF.

This CDR3 reads CASSDIRRGSGNTIYF. The CDR3 nucleotides are TGTGCCAGCAGTGATATTCGACGGGGCTCTGGAAACACCATATATTTT. V gene TRBV25-1 combines with J gene TRBJ1-3; no firm D call. The CDR3 has 16 amino acids. V was trimmed by 3 bases and J by 0 bases, leaving 12 bases between them. Germline lookup yields CDR1 MGHDK and CDR2 SYGVNS.

This clone showed up just once. The chain uses TRBV6-2 or TRBV6-3 and TRBJ2-2; TRBD2 aligns across 11 bases. The CDR3 spans 17 residues. Per germline, CDR1 MNHEY and CDR2 SVGEGT. V gave up 4 bases and J gave up 5 bases; unmatched junction bases: 9. CDR3 DNA sequence: TGTGCCAGCAGTTGGACGGAACTAGCGGGAGCGACCGGGGAGCTGTTTTTT. This gives the protein CASSWTELAGATGELFF.

This chain joins TRBV28 and TRBJ1-4, with a tentative D call TRBD1 (5 bases). This CDR3 is 19 amino acids long. V lost 4 bases, J lost 0 bases, and 21 bases lay in between. The germline CDR1 and CDR2 sequences are MDHEN and SYDVKM. The CDR3: CASSYRFRGAQATNEKLFF. The CDR3 region has the DNA TGTGCCAGCAGTTATAGGTTCCGTGGGGCGCAGGCAACTAATGAAAAACTGTTTTTT. The variable domain in full, with the rest retrieved from reference TRBV28 and TRBJ1-4, is DVKVTQSSRYLVKRTGEKVFLECVQDMDHENMFWYRQDPGLGLRLIYFSYDVKMKEKGDIPEGYSVSREKKERFSLILESASTNQTSMYLCASSYRFRGAQATNEKLFFGSGTQLSVL.

V is TRBV28 and J is TRBJ1-2; 8 bases map to TRBD1. There are 14 residues in the CDR3. After removal of 3 bases from V and 6 bases from J, the junction contained 6 bases not matched to a gene. Germline CDR1 MDHEN, CDR2 SYDVKM. CDR3 coding DNA: TGTGCCAGCAGTTTTTCAGGGGGCGCGAATGGCTACACCTTC. The encoded protein is CASSFSGGANGYTF.

On this clone itself: The germline gene is not matched at one end of the junction; a read error may be the cause. The chain is built from TRBV19 and TRBJ2-5; weak D call: TRBD1 (5 bases). CDR1 LNHDA and CDR2 SQIVND come from the germline V gene (reference sequence). The CDR3 has 15 amino acids. In DNA, the CDR3 is TGTGCCAGTAGTATAGATTTGGGGCGCCAAAAGACCCAGTACTTC. Amino acid sequence: CASSIDLGRQKTQYF.

The J gene is TRBJ2-7, the V gene TRBV27; D unclear. V was cut by 0 bases and J by 6 bases, with 9 bases left in between. The CDR3 runs 13 residues. Germline CDR1 reads MNHEY; CDR2 reads SMNVEV (reference sequence). CDR3 loop: CASSLSRSGEQYF. The CDR3 bases are TGTGCCAGCAGTTTATCGAGGAGTGGCGAGCAGTACTTC.

The chain carries TRBV5-1 and TRBJ2-1; 11 positions match TRBD1. The trim removed 3 bases at V and 7 bases at J, leaving 6 bases unmatched. CDR3 size: 15 residues. CDR1 SGHRS and CDR2 YFSETQ come from the germline V gene. CDR3 sequence reads: CASSYGQGARNEQFF. CDR3 nucleotides: TGCGCCAGCAGCTACGGACAGGGGGCGCGAAATGAGCAGTTCTTC.

The chain combines TRBV11-1 with TRBJ2-3, with a tentative D call TRBD2 (6 bases). CDR3 size: 14 residues. Trimming shortened V by 5 bases and J by 4 bases, and 13 bases separated the two germline ends. Per the germline V gene, CDR1 is SGHAT and CDR2 is FQDESV (reference sequence). The CDR3 is CASSRRAPPDTQYF. DNA of the CDR3: TGTGCCAGCAGCCGGAGGGCGCCCCCAGATACGCAGTATTTT.

The chain carries TRBV5-4 and TRBJ2-3; 8 bases are shared with TRBD2. Germline-derived CDR1 and CDR2 are SGHNT and YYREEE (reference sequence). The V segment lost 1 base and the J segment 3 bases; nucleotides outside the gene matches: 4. The CDR3 is 15 residues long. CDR3: CASSLSGRGTDTQYF. The DNA of the CDR3 is TGTGCCAGCAGCTTGAGCGGGAGAGGTACAGATACGCAGTATTTT.

The chain recombines TRBV18 with TRBJ1-2; weak D call: TRBD1 (5 bases). V gave up 3 bases and J gave up 1 base, with 15 bases separating them. The CDR3 consists of 16 residues. Germline V lookup: CDR1 KGHSH, CDR2 LQKENI. CDR3 sequence: CASSPNQGRDNYGYTF. The DNA for the CDR3 is TGTGCCAGCTCACCCAACCAGGGAAGGGATAACTATGGCTACACCTTC.

The rearrangement uses TRBV5-1 and TRBJ2-1, with 10 nucleotides matching TRBD2. Trimming cost V 2 bases and J 8 bases; bases outside gene matches: 4. Germline V lookup: CDR1 SGHRS, CDR2 YFSETQ. The CDR3 totals 14 residues. The CDR3 loop is CASSLLAGRDEQFF. CDR3 DNA sequence: TGCGCCAGCAGCTTACTAGCGGGGCGCGATGAGCAGTTCTTC.

The chain has TRBV6-5 and TRBJ2-3; perhaps TRBD2 as D (6 bases). The germline CDR1 and CDR2 sequences are MNHEY and SVGAGI. The CDR3 runs 13 residues. Deletions cut 5 bases from V and 3 bases from J, with 9 bases between. CDR3 sequence (DNA): TGTGCCAGCAGTACCGCGGGGACAGATACGCAGTATTTT. Translating it yields CASSTAGTDTQYF.

For the CDR3, the DNA is TGTGCCAGTAGACCCGGACAGGGGGCTTATCAGCCCCAGCATTTT. This gives the protein CASRPGQGAYQPQHF. The chain employs TRBV19 and TRBJ1-5; 11 bases are shared with TRBD1. This CDR3 has 15 residues. Looked up from germline, CDR1 is LNHDA and CDR2 is SQIVND (reference sequence). V lost 6 bases, J lost 5 bases, and 6 bases stayed unmatched.

The chain employs TRBV6-7 and TRBJ2-7, with TRBD2 identical over 7 bases. TRBV6-7 is an open reading frame whose function is uncertain. The CDR3 is 21 amino acids. Losses at the gene ends were 4 bases for V and 4 bases for J; bases not matched to a gene: 28. Here the CDR3 reads CASSSRDDRGGNSWGLYEQYF. CDR3 sequence (DNA): TGTGCCAGCAGTTCCCGGGACGACCGTGGAGGGAACTCCTGGGGACTATACGAGCAGTACTTC.

The rearrangement joins TRBV27 to TRBJ2-3; 7 bases line up with TRBD2. The CDR3 is 17 amino acids. In germline, CDR1 is MNHEY, CDR2 SMNVEV (reference sequence). The junction had 11 bases not matched to a gene; V was cut back by 4 bases and J by 1 base. CDR3: CASSSQVRGWGTDTQYF. CDR3 coding DNA: TGTGCCAGCAGTTCCCAAGTGCGGGGGTGGGGCACAGATACGCAGTATTTT.

The chain uses TRBV3-1 (or the pseudogene TRBV3-2) and TRBJ1-6, with a tentative D call TRBD1 (5 bases). Trimming cost V 1 base and J 10 bases, with 11 bases left between them. In germline, CDR1 is LGHDT, CDR2 YNNKEL (reference sequence). This CDR3 is 14 amino acids long. The chain's CDR3 is CASSQGRGRSPLHF. The CDR3 DNA is TGTGCCAGCAGCCAAGGAAGGGGAAGATCACCCCTCCACTTT.

Regarding this clone: Other DNA sequences in this specimen translate into the identical CDR3. The chain links TRBV5-1 to TRBJ2-2; TRBD2 is a possible D gene (7 bases). Germline V CDR1 and CDR2: SGHRS, YFSETQ. V shed 2 bases and J shed 3 bases, with 11 bases lying between them. The CDR3 runs to 15 residues. The CDR3 DNA sequence: TGCGCCAGCAGCTTAGGGGGGGCCCACACCGGGGAGCTGTTTTTT. This gives the protein CASSLGGAHTGELFF. Supplemented by reference TRBV5-1 and TRBJ2-2, the full variable domain reads KAGVTQTPRYLIKTRGQQVTLSCSPISGHRSVSWYQQTPGQGLQFLFEYFSETQRNKGNFPGRFSGRQFSNSRSEMNVSTLELGDSALYLCASSLGGAHTGELFFGEGSRLTVL.

This clone was seen repeatedly, ten times or more. V and J are TRBV19 and TRBJ2-3; TRBD1 agrees at 9 bases. The CDR3 runs 13 residues. The V and J ends lost 5 bases and 8 bases, in that order; junction bases with no gene match: 5. Germline values: CDR1 LNHDA, CDR2 SQIVND (reference sequence). CDR3: CASSLTGGGTQYF. CDR3 nucleotide sequence: TGTGCCAGTAGTCTCACAGGGGGCGGTACGCAGTATTTT. Full variable domain (missing parts from reference TRBV19 and TRBJ2-3): DGGITQSPKYLFRKEGQNVTLSCEQNLNHDAMYWYRQDPGQGLRLIYYSQIVNDFQKGDIAEGYSVSREKKESFPLTVTSAQKNPTAFYLCASSLTGGGTQYFGPGTRLTVL.